The entry that follows covers one TCR beta chain sequence. Single viable CD3+CD4+CD8-CD45RO+ cells were sorted as the memory CD4+ T cells. The data stem from a study of memory CD4+ T cells and cytomegalovirus serostatus. Assay used: immunoSEQ multiplex PCR; TCRdb lists only in-frame clones, some missing. The sample has about 50,000 clones, over 75% seen once. The sequenced sample consisted of memory CD4+ T cells from blood. The clonotype comes from an adult in good health and CMV-seronegative.

The CDR3 DNA is TGTGCCACCAGCAGAGCGGGGGCAGGGAATGAAAAACTGTTTTTT. Residues: CATSRAGAGNEKLFF. The genes are TRBV15 and TRBJ1-4, with D possibly TRBD1 on 6 matching bases. The CDR3 runs to 15 residues. Deletions cut 1 base from V and 5 bases from J, with 11 bases between. CDR1 LNHNV and CDR2 YYDKDF come from the germline V gene (reference sequence).